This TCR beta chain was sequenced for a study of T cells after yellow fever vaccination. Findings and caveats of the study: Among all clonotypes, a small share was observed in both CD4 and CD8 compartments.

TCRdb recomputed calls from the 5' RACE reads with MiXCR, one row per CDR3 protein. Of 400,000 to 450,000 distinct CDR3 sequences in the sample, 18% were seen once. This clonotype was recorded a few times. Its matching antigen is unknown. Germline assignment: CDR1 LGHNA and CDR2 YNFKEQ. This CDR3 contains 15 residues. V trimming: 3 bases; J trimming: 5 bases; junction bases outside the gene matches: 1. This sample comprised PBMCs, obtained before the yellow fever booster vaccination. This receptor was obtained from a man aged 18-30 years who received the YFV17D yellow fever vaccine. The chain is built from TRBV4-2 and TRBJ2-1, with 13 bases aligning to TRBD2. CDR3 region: CASSHGLAGDNEQFF. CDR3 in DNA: TGTGCCAGCAGCCACGGACTAGCGGGGGACAATGAGCAGTTCTTC.